The clone carrying this T cell receptor (beta chain) was recorded a few times. Antigen: not known. The PCR had 60 Vbeta and 13 Jbeta primers. Original methodology: Counted up in a later analysis, unique TCR beta chains came to some 72 million, with some 9.9 million shared. Produced via immunoSEQ multiplex PCR; TCRdb's table is partial and in-frame only. That table gives V, J and clone size, and the DNA gave D and trimming. The data contain 130,000 or so clones, 65% to 80% of them seen just once; the ten biggest clones take up approximately 1.5%. This record belongs to a study of cytomegalovirus exposure and HLA in healthy donors. Study-wide context: There were around 390 genotyped donors. Of these, 81% fell in the genetic ancestry cluster associated with self-reported Caucasian donors. Study-wide findings and caveats: Association of 16,951 TCR beta sequences with HLA alleles was found at 0.05 false discovery rate in a later analysis.

The CDR3 runs to 16 residues. Trimming at V came to 6 bases and at J to 3 bases, leaving 7 bases not matched to a gene. Germline lookup yields CDR1 SGHTS and CDR2 YDEGEE. The chain couples TRBV5-8 to TRBJ2-1, with 12 positions matching TRBD2. The sequence came from a woman younger than 35 in good health and CMV-seronegative. Material for sequencing was PBMCs. CDR3 sequence: CASNRLGLAGYNEQFF. The CDR3 coding sequence is TGTGCCAGCAACCGATTGGGACTAGCGGGCTACAATGAGCAGTTCTTC.